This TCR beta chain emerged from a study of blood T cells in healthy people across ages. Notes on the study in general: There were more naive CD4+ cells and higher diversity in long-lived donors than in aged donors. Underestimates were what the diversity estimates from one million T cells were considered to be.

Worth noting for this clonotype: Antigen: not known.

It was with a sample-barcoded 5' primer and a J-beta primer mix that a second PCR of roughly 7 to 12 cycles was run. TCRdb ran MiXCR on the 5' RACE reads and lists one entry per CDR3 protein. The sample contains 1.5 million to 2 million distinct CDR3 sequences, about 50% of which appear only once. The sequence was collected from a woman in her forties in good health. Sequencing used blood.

This chain's CDR3 is CASSLGLPNSYNEQYF. Here the CDR3 DNA reads TGTGCCAGCAGCTTAGGGTTACCGAACTCCTACAATGAGCAGTACTTC. The J gene is TRBJ2-1, the V gene TRBV13; D is unresolved. The J call is uncertain, as TRBJ2-7 better fits the DNA end. The CDR3 contains 16 residues. Germline CDR1 and CDR2: PRHDT and FYEKMQ (reference sequence).